The 25 T cell receptor beta chains listed next were all sequenced from one sample in a study of blood T cell repertoires in COVID-19. Clones were read by immunoSEQ multiplex PCR, and TCRdb kept only the in-frame ones, dropping some. The sample records 250,000 to 300,000 clones, around 92% being singletons. Sequenced material: PBMCs or T cells enriched from blood (not recorded which). The receptors were gathered from a woman aged 45 to 65 who had been exposed to COVID-19.

Only one count was recorded for this clone. The chain links TRBV5-1 to TRBJ2-3, with D perhaps TRBD2 (6 bases). The CDR3 consists of 15 residues. Germline CDR1 SGHRS, CDR2 YFSETQ. Between the trimmed V and J ends, which lost 2 bases and 4 bases, there was a span of 14 bases. CDR3 loop: CASSFTEGTADTQYF. The CDR3 region has the DNA TGCGCCAGCAGCTTTACGGAGGGAACAGCAGATACGCAGTATTTT.

The genes are TRBV3-1 (or the pseudogene TRBV3-2) and TRBJ1-1; no clear D gene. CDR1 is LGHDT and CDR2 is YNNKEL in the germline V gene (reference sequence). Trimming pared 1 base from V and 7 bases from J, leaving 10 bases between. The CDR3 extends over 13 amino acids. CDR3 residues: CASSQVHGGEAFF. In DNA, the CDR3 is TGTGCCAGCAGCCAAGTACACGGAGGTGAAGCTTTCTTT.

This clone was recorded once. This chain joins TRBV19 and TRBJ2-7; TRBD2 matches at 11 bases. Germline V gives CDR1 LNHDA, CDR2 SQIVND (reference sequence). The CDR3 runs to 17 residues. V shed 0 bases, J shed 3 bases, and the junction held 7 bases outside the gene matches. DNA for the CDR3: TGTGCCAGTAGTATAGAATTGGGACTAGCGGCTTTCTACGAGCAGTACTTC. Translation gives CASSIELGLAAFYEQYF.

This sequence joins TRBV3-1 (or the pseudogene TRBV3-2) and TRBJ2-7, with D uncertain. This CDR3 is 13 amino acids long. V was clipped by 2 bases and J by 3 bases, with 8 bases between them. CDR1 is LGHDT and CDR2 is YNNKEL in the germline V gene (reference sequence). The CDR3 sequence is CASSQSRFYEQYF. The CDR3 nucleotides read TGTGCCAGCAGCCAATCGCGGTTCTACGAGCAGTACTTC.

This clone was found a few times. The V call is TRBV5-1, the J call TRBJ2-7; the D is unclear. Per germline, CDR1 SGHRS and CDR2 YFSETQ. V shed 0 bases and J shed 5 bases, with 6 bases lying between them. This CDR3 has 12 amino acids. As DNA, the CDR3 is TGCGCCAGCAGCTTGGGTCTCGACGAGCAGTACTTC. Translating gives CASSLGLDEQYF.

The rearrangement uses TRBV3-1 (or the pseudogene TRBV3-2) and TRBJ2-7, with 7 bases that match TRBD2. CDR3 length: 16 residues. J gave up 4 bases and V 1 base, and 10 bases lay outside the gene matches. The germline CDR1 and CDR2 sequences are LGHDT and YNNKEL (reference sequence). For the CDR3, the DNA is TGTGCCAGCAGCCAAGCCCCCCGGGGGGTTCGGTACGAGCAGTACTTC. Amino acid sequence: CASSQAPRGVRYEQYF.

The chain uses TRBV11-2 and TRBJ2-3, with unresolved D. CDR3 size: 15 residues. V shed 0 bases and J shed 2 bases, with 9 bases lying between them. The germline gives CDR1 SGHAT, CDR2 FQNNGV. The CDR3 here is CASSLDLVFTDTQYF. DNA of the CDR3: TGTGCCAGCAGCTTAGATCTTGTCTTCACAGATACGCAGTATTTT.

This chain connects TRBV10-3 to TRBJ1-3; a possible D gene is TRBD1 (5 bases). Germline-derived CDR1 and CDR2 are ENHRY and SYGVKD. CDR3 size: 16 residues. Trimming stripped 2 bases from V and 2 bases from J, with 13 bases between. The CDR3 region has the DNA TGTGCCATCAGTGAGAACCCCCCAGGGACTGGAAACACCATATATTTT. This codes for CAISENPPGTGNTIYF.

The V call is TRBV7-9, the J call TRBJ1-5; unclear D gene. The CDR3 is made up of 13 amino acids. Germline V CDR1 and CDR2: SEHNR, FQNEAQ (reference sequence). Between the trimmed V and J ends, which lost 2 bases and 3 bases, there was a span of 5 bases. The CDR3 region is CASSLYVNQPQHF. The CDR3 nucleotides are TGTGCCAGCAGCTTATATGTCAATCAGCCCCAGCATTTT.

This rearrangement joins TRBV21-1 to TRBJ1-1; TRBD1 was called by the table and not checked on the DNA. TRBV21-1 is annotated as a pseudogene. The CDR3 sequence is 16 residues long. The CDR3 reads CASSLKDREMNTEAFF. CDR3 coding DNA: TGTGCCAGCAGCCTAAAGGACAGGGAAATGAACACTGAAGCTTTCTTT.

The chain employs TRBV7-8 and TRBJ1-2; D call uncertain. Germline V gene data show CDR1 as SGHVS and CDR2 as FQNEAQ. Trimming left V 1 base short and J 5 bases short, with 17 bases between. CDR3 size: 16 residues. The CDR3 protein is CASSLEGRGEGYGYTF. The CDR3, as DNA: TGTGCCAGCAGCTTAGAGGGTCGTGGGGAGGGTTATGGCTACACCTTC.

This sequence joins TRBV30 and TRBJ1-5, with D possibly being TRBD1 (5 bases). Trimming took off 1 base at V and 7 bases at J, with 14 bases between the two ends. The CDR3 is made up of 14 amino acids. CDR1 GTSNPN and CDR2 SVGIG come from the germline V gene (reference sequence). The CDR3 loop is CAWSGRGFGQPQHF. The CDR3 nucleotides read TGTGCCTGGAGTGGTAGGGGATTTGGCCAGCCCCAGCATTTT.

The chain couples TRBV7-2 to TRBJ2-2, with no clear D. CDR3 size: 14 residues. V was shortened by 1 base and J by 4 bases, with 7 bases between the two germline ends. The germline V gene has CDR1 SGHTA and CDR2 FQGNSA. CDR3 in amino acids: CASSLGAVTGELFF. The CDR3 coding sequence is TGTGCCAGCAGCTTAGGGGCCGTCACCGGGGAGCTGTTTTTT. The full variable domain, completed using reference TRBV7-2 and TRBJ2-2, is GAGVSQSPSNKVTEKGKDVELRCDPISGHTALYWYRQSLGQGLEFLIYFQGNSAPDKSGLPSDRFSAERTGGSVSTLTIQRTQQEDSAVYLCASSLGAVTGELFFGEGSRLTVL.

The gene calls are TRBV2 and TRBJ1-1, with 7 bases fitting TRBD1. Germline V CDR1 and CDR2: SNHLY, FYNNEI. V lost 8 bases and J lost 4; bases outside the gene matches: 10. The CDR3 length is 14 residues. CDR3 in amino acids: CASSRDRAGTEAFF. In DNA, the CDR3 is TGTGCCAGCTCCCGAGACAGGGCGGGCACTGAAGCTTTCTTT.

This chain connects TRBV15 to TRBJ2-5; 11 bases map to TRBD2. The CDR3 length is 16 residues. The germline CDR1 and CDR2 sequences are LNHNV and YYDKDF (reference sequence). Trimming removed 4 bases from V and 4 bases from J; junction bases left unmatched: 8. CDR3 DNA sequence: TGTGCCACCAGCAAATTTAGCGGGGGGGCCGGAGAGACCCAGTACTTC. Encoded protein: CATSKFSGGAGETQYF.

This sequence joins TRBV19 and TRBJ2-5; D is unclear. The germline CDR1 and CDR2 sequences are LNHDA and SQIVND (reference sequence). The CDR3 has 14 amino acids. V lost 8 bases, J lost 2 bases, and 15 bases lay in between. In DNA form, the CDR3 reads TGTGCCAGTTCCCCCACTGGGCTTCAAGAGACCCAGTACTTC. This gives the protein CASSPTGLQETQYF.

The chain employs TRBV7-2 and TRBJ1-1, with D unclear. CDR3 length equals 13 residues. Trimming removed 5 bases from V and 5 bases from J, with 12 bases in between. Germline loops: CDR1 SGHTA, CDR2 FQGNSA. CDR3 nucleotides: TGTGCCAGCAGCGTGTCCGGGTATACTGAAGCTTTCTTT. Translated: CASSVSGYTEAFF.

V and J are TRBV24-1 and TRBJ2-5; 10 bases fit TRBD2. With V trimmed by 5 bases and J by 2 bases, 7 bases remained unmatched. This CDR3 region has 16 residues. Germline CDR1 is KGHDR and CDR2 is SFDVKD. In DNA, the CDR3 is TGTGCCACCAGTGGCTCAGCGGGGGGGAATCAAGAGACCCAGTACTTC. This sequence encodes CATSGSAGGNQETQYF.

V usage is TRBV7-9 and J usage is TRBJ1-4, with 10 bases aligning to TRBD1. The CDR3 length is 15 residues. CDR1 is SEHNR and CDR2 is FQNEAQ in the germline V gene (reference sequence). Unmatched junction bases numbered 4, after V lost 4 bases and J lost 5 bases. Here the CDR3 DNA reads TGTGCCAGCAGCTCTCCGGGACAGGGGAATGAAAAACTGTTTTTT. Its translation is CASSSPGQGNEKLFF.

The rearrangement joins TRBV3-1 (or the pseudogene TRBV3-2) to TRBJ1-2; D may be TRBD1 (6 bases). The germline gives CDR1 LGHDT, CDR2 YNNKEL (reference sequence). The germline V and J ends were trimmed by 7 bases and 8 bases, with 20 bases remaining between them. This CDR3 spans 14 amino acids. CDR3 coding DNA: TGTGCCAGCACTGAGACAGGCGGGGGCCGGGGCTACACCTTC. Translation: CASTETGGGRGYTF.

The chain links TRBV14 to TRBJ1-4; D gene ambiguous. This CDR3 contains 12 residues. Germline V gene data show CDR1 as SGHDN and CDR2 as FVKESK. V gave up 3 bases and J gave up 13 bases, with 12 bases separating them. The CDR3 protein is CASSHEPLRLFF. CDR3 DNA sequence: TGTGCCAGCAGCCACGAGCCCTTGAGACTGTTTTTT. Using reference TRBV14 and TRBJ1-4 for the parts outside the CDR3, the full variable domain is EAGVTQFPSHSVIEKGQTVTLRCDPISGHDNLYWYRRVMGKEIKFLLHFVKESKQDESGMPNNRFLAERTGGTYSTLKVQPAELEDSGVYFCASSHEPLRLFFGSGTQLSVL.

The J gene is TRBJ1-4, the V gene TRBV3-1 (or the pseudogene TRBV3-2), with D tentatively TRBD1 (6 bases). CDR1 is LGHDT, CDR2 YNNKEL, per germline (reference sequence). The ends were cut back, 1 base at V and 11 bases at J, with 8 bases in the middle. The CDR3 sequence is 12 residues long. The chain's CDR3 is CASSQGGGKLFF. The CDR3 DNA reads as TGTGCCAGCAGCCAAGGGGGGGGCAAACTGTTTTTT.

The gene calls are TRBV5-4 and TRBJ2-2; 8 nucleotides line up with TRBD2. V gave up 1 base and J gave up 0 bases; unmatched junction bases: 2. CDR3 length: 16 residues. Germline CDR1 and CDR2: SGHNT and YYREEE (reference sequence). CDR3 bases: TGTGCCAGCAGCTTGTCGGGACTAGCGAACACCGGGGAGCTGTTTTTT. Its translation: CASSLSGLANTGELFF.

The chain carries TRBV4-1 and TRBJ1-1, with TRBD1 matching over 8 bases. The length of the CDR3 is 17 residues. CDR1 is MGHRA, CDR2 YSYEKL, per germline. V was pared by 1 base and J by 7 bases, with 14 bases of the junction left unmatched. The CDR3 coding sequence is TGCGCCAGCAGCCAAGTAGGGACAGGCGAATTTGTGGTTGAAGCTTTCTTT. Translation gives CASSQVGTGEFVVEAFF.

This clone was seen only once. The chain is built from TRBV5-1 and TRBJ2-1; the D gene is possibly TRBD1 (7 bases). The CDR3 has 12 residues. The germline V gene encodes CDR1 SGHRS and CDR2 YFSETQ. With 6 bases removed from V and 4 bases from J, the gap between germline ends came to 8 bases. The CDR3 nucleotides are TGCGCCAGCACAGGGGGGTACAATGAGCAGTTCTTC. Encoded protein: CASTGGYNEQFF.